The T cell receptor (beta chain) under discussion was sequenced for a study of neurological immune-mediated disorders. The authors produced cDNA by 5'RACE using 10-nucleotide random UMIs. From 15-18 subjects, over 160 million TCR-beta sequences were obtained in each sequencing run. A single record per CDR3 protein comes from TCRdb applying MiXCR to the 5' RACE reads. The data show fewer than 65,000 distinct CDR3 sequences, about a tenth seen once. This CDR3 comprises 14 residues. The junction had 7 bases not matched to a gene; V was cut back by 6 bases and J by 6 bases. Study-wide results and limits: Private repertoires in all groups were suggested by the finding that expanded clones across subjects shared no CDR3 amino acid sequences.

This clonotype was counted ten times or more. Its antigen remains unidentified. The material sequenced was PBMCs. The sequence derives from a man between 65 and 80 years old with HTLV-1-associated myelopathy (HAM/TSP). The chain combines TRBV12-3 or TRBV12-4 with TRBJ1-3; 8 nucleotides agree with TRBD1. In DNA, the CDR3 is TGTGCCAGCAGGGGACAGGACAGACCAAACACCATATATTTT. As protein: CASRGQDRPNTIYF.